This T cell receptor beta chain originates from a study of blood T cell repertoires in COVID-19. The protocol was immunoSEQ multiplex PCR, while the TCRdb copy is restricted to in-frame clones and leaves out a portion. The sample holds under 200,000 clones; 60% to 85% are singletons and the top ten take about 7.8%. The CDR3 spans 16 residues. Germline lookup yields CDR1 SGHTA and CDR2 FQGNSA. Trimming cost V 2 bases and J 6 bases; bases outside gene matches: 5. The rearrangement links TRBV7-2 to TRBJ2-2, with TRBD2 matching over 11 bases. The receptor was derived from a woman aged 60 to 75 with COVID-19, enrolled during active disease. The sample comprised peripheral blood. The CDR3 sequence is CASSLIAGGPSGELFF. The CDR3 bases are TGTGCCAGCAGCTTAATAGCGGGAGGGCCTTCCGGGGAGCTGTTTTTT.